The clone carrying this T cell receptor beta chain has only a few counts. Original methodology: It was from reference gene primer amplification that nucleated cell counts were estimated. Profiling relied on immunoSEQ multiplex PCR, and the TCRdb table lists in-frame clones only, not all of them. V and J calls and clone size are as listed in that table; D and trimming were resolved from the DNA. The sample includes 250,000 to 300,000 clones, around 90% of them seen just once. Germline V CDR1 and CDR2: KGHSH, LQKENI. The CDR3 consists of 16 residues. With V trimmed by 3 bases and J by 0 bases, 5 bases remained unmatched. This sample is drawn from a study of blood T cell repertoires in COVID-19.

The source is a woman aged 50 to 60 who had recovered from COVID-19. The rearrangement joins TRBV18 to TRBJ1-5, with TRBD1 identical over 7 bases. Sequencing was carried out using peripheral blood. The CDR3 protein is CASSPQGQRSNQPQHF. Here the CDR3 DNA reads TGTGCCAGCTCACCCCAGGGACAGCGTAGCAATCAGCCCCAGCATTTT.